These T cell receptor beta chains were read from a single sample in a study of T cell responses to AZD1222 COVID-19 vaccine. Profiling relied on immunoSEQ multiplex PCR, and the TCRdb table lists in-frame clones only, not all of them. The sample has some 94,000 clones; roughly nine tenths are singletons. This material consisted of peripheral blood, taken 28 days after the second AZD1222 dose. The receptors originated from an adult who received the AZD1222 COVID-19 vaccine. CDR3s include the opening cysteine and the closing phenylalanine or tryptophan. A D gene is named only where the DNA matches it firmly. Size is omitted from some rows. Given values are once, few, many or a class for expanded clones.

TRBD1	-	TRBV27	TRBJ2-3	CASSSRDRGTGNTDTQYF	TGTGCCAGCAGTTCAAGGGACAGGGGGACCGGGAACACAGATACGCAGTATTTT
TRBD2	once	TRBV4-2	TRBJ2-2	CASSQATSGGGDTGELFF	TGTGCCAGCAGCCAAGCGACTAGCGGGGGGGGCGACACCGGGGAGCTGTTTTTT
TRBD1	-	TRBV19	TRBJ1-5	CASNGQGKWPQHF	TGTGCCAGTAACGGACAGGGAAAATGGCCCCAGCATTTT
-	-	TRBV12-3/TRBV12-4	TRBJ1-1	CASSFGTEAFF	TGTGCCAGCAGTTTCGGTACTGAAGCTTTCTTT
-	-	TRBV14	TRBJ2-3	CASSQGVVGRSDTQYF	TGTGCCAGCAGCCAAGGTGTAGTGGGGAGGTCAGATACGCAGTATTTT
-	-	TRBV5-4	TRBJ1-3	CASSWGGRAGGNTIYF	TGTGCCAGCAGCTGGGGAGGCAGGGCAGGTGGGAACACCATATATTTT
-	few	TRBV7-2	TRBJ1-4	CASSLVSAQNEKLFF	TGTGCCAGCAGCTTAGTTTCTGCTCAGAATGAAAAACTGTTTTTT
TRBD1	-	TRBV29-1	TRBJ1-1	CSGQTGWNTEAFF	TGCAGCGGACAGACAGGGTGGAACACTGAAGCTTTCTTT
-	-	TRBV19	TRBJ2-1	CASSLFPRTENEQFF	TGTGCCAGTAGCCTGTTCCCTAGGACGGAAAATGAGCAGTTCTTC
-	few	TRBV4-1	TRBJ1-2	CASSQDPPHHYGYTF	TGCGCCAGCAGCCAAGACCCCCCTCATCACTATGGCTACACCTTC
-	-	TRBV7-2	TRBJ2-1	CASSLAGAGIGNEQFF	TGTGCCAGCAGCTTAGCGGGGGCGGGGATCGGCAATGAGCAGTTCTTC
-	-	TRBV15	TRBJ1-4	CATSRPQEEKLFF	TGTGCCACCAGCAGACCTCAAGAGGAAAAACTGTTTTTT
TRBD1	-	TRBV19	TRBJ1-4	CASSPQGQGAANEKLFF	TGTGCCAGTAGTCCGCAGGGACAGGGGGCCGCTAATGAAAAACTGTTTTTT
-	once	TRBV5-1	TRBJ1-1	CASSLGFEAFF	TGCGCCAGCAGCTTGGGGTTCGAAGCTTTCTTT
-	-	TRBV20-1	TRBJ1-5	CSASLFNQPQHF	TGCAGTGCTAGTCTGTTCAATCAGCCCCAGCATTTT
TRBD1	-	TRBV7-2	TRBJ1-2	CASSLVGTGGYTF	TGTGCCAGCAGCTTAGTAGGGACAGGGGGCTACACCTTC
-	-	TRBV5-1	TRBJ2-3	CASSSGQTSAVDTQYF	TGCGCCAGCAGCTCTGGACAGACCTCAGCGGTGGATACGCAGTATTTT
-	-	TRBV5-1	TRBJ2-4	CASSLGDGKNIQYF	TGCGCCAGCAGCTTAGGGGACGGAAAAAACATTCAGTACTTC
TRBD1	-	TRBV9	TRBJ2-3	CASKGATDTQYF	TGTGCCAGCAAGGGGGCAACAGATACGCAGTATTTT
TRBD2	-	TRBV9	TRBJ2-1	CASSVALAGGNEQFF	TGTGCCAGCAGCGTAGCTCTAGCGGGGGGGAATGAGCAGTTCTTC
TRBD1	-	TRBV19	TRBJ1-5	CASSSRGSFQPQHF	TGTGCCAGTAGTTCCAGGGGGAGTTTTCAGCCCCAGCATTTT
-	-	TRBV10-1	TRBJ2-5	CASSDHRQFETQYF	TGCGCCAGCAGTGACCACCGACAGTTTGAGACCCAGTACTTC
-	-	TRBV6-5	TRBJ1-1	CASSYSSLGTTEAFF	TGTGCCAGCAGTTACTCCTCTTTGGGTACCACTGAAGCTTTCTTT
TRBD1	once	TRBV7-9	TRBJ1-1	CASSVPLTTGGEAFF	TGTGCCAGCAGCGTTCCTCTCACGACAGGGGGTGAAGCTTTCTTT
-	-	TRBV7-9	TRBJ2-1	CASSLQGRTVNEQFF	TGTGCCAGCAGCTTACAGGGGAGAACAGTCAATGAGCAGTTCTTC
-	-	TRBV27	TRBJ2-2	CASSSRPFTGELFF	TGTGCCAGCAGTTCGCGGCCCTTCACCGGGGAGCTGTTTTTT
-	-	TRBV6-5	TRBJ2-1	CASSYWGGPVNEQFF	TGTGCCAGCAGTTACTGGGGGGGCCCAGTTAATGAGCAGTTCTTC
TRBD1	-	TRBV16	TRBJ1-5	CASSGMTGGSNQPQHF	TGTGCCAGCAGCGGCATGACAGGGGGTAGCAATCAGCCCCAGCATTTT
TRBD1	-	TRBV4-1	TRBJ2-3	CASSQGQGARTDTQYF	TGCGCCAGCAGCCAAGGGCAGGGGGCAAGAACAGATACGCAGTATTTT
-	once	TRBV23-1	TRBJ2-2	CASSQSEGGVSPGELFF	TGCGCCAGCAGTCAATCGGAAGGAGGGGTGAGCCCCGGGGAGCTGTTTTTT
-	-	TRBV27	TRBJ1-1	CASSLQVRNTEAFF	TGTGCCAGCAGTCTACAGGTAAGGAACACTGAAGCTTTCTTT
-	-	TRBV12-3/TRBV12-4	TRBJ2-2	CASSFYPGELFF	TGTGCCAGCAGTTTTTATCCCGGGGAGCTGTTTTTT
-	-	TRBV5-5	TRBJ2-1	CATGLVRGGLNEQFF	TGTGCCACGGGACTCGTTCGAGGGGGCTTAAATGAGCAGTTCTTC
-	-	TRBV6-5	TRBJ2-3	CASVSPGTDTQYF	TGTGCCAGCGTCTCACCGGGAACAGATACGCAGTATTTT
TRBD1	-	TRBV28	TRBJ2-7	CASRSGGAYEQYF	TGTGCCAGCAGGTCAGGGGGCGCCTACGAGCAGTACTTC
-	-	TRBV21-1	TRBJ2-5	CASSKKGSSRPLKQETQYF	TGTGCCAGCAGCAAAAAGGGCAGCTCTAGACCCCTTAAACAAGAGACCCAGTACTTC
-	-	TRBV27	TRBJ2-4	CASSLGGGIAKNIQYF	TGTGCCAGCAGTTTGGGGGGAGGCATCGCCAAAAACATTCAGTACTTC
TRBD1	-	TRBV27	TRBJ2-2	CASSGTGGGELFF	TGTGCCAGCAGTGGGACAGGGGGCGGGGAGCTGTTTTTT
-	-	TRBV6-2/TRBV6-3	TRBJ2-5	CASSPSIDQYF	TGTGCCAGCAGTCCGTCGATAGACCAGTACTTC
TRBD1	-	TRBV3-1/TRBV3-2	TRBJ1-2	CASSPEGTGGYYGYTF	TGTGCCAGCAGCCCAGAAGGGACAGGGGGCTACTATGGCTACACCTTC
-	-	TRBV20-1	TRBJ2-7	CSASFRTSYEQYF	TGCAGTGCTAGTTTCAGAACATCCTACGAGCAGTACTTC
-	-	TRBV7-9	TRBJ1-4	CASSPGRGGASTNEKLFF	TGTGCCAGCAGCCCCGGTAGGGGGGGCGCATCGACTAATGAAAAACTGTTTTTT
TRBD1	-	TRBV7-8	TRBJ1-2	CASSLRPNTGGAGYGYTF	TGTGCCAGCAGCTTACGGCCGAATACAGGGGGCGCCGGCTATGGCTACACCTTC
-	-	TRBV27	TRBJ2-7	CASSKAQDRGYEQYF	TGTGCCAGCAGCAAAGCGCAGGACAGAGGGTACGAGCAGTACTTC
-	-	TRBV3-1/TRBV3-2	TRBJ1-1	CASSWGETEAFF	TGTGCCAGCAGTTGGGGGGAGACTGAAGCTTTCTTT
-	once	TRBV6-5	TRBJ1-2	CASRSKTDTYGYTF	TGTGCCAGCAGATCTAAGACAGATACCTATGGCTACACCTTC
-	-	TRBV5-6	TRBJ2-1	CASSSRRTTFF	TGTGCCAGCAGCTCCCGACGGACGACGTTCTTC
-	once	TRBV14	TRBJ2-2	CASSQEKGRSNTGELFF	TGTGCCAGCAGCCAAGAGAAGGGACGGTCGAACACCGGGGAGCTGTTTTTT
TRBD1	-	TRBV28	TRBJ2-7	CASSLRDRVSYEQYF	TGTGCCAGCAGTTTGAGGGACAGGGTGTCCTACGAGCAGTACTTC
-	-	TRBV4-2	TRBJ2-2	CASRKGGTANTGELFF	TGTGCCAGCCGCAAAGGGGGAACAGCGAACACCGGGGAGCTGTTTTTT
-	-	TRBV9	TRBJ1-2	CASSVVPGVDGYTF	TGTGCCAGCAGCGTAGTTCCGGGGGTGGACGGCTACACCTTC